Below are 30 T cell receptor beta chains sequenced from a single sample in a study of cytomegalovirus exposure and HLA in healthy donors. Both 60 Vbeta primers and 13 Jbeta primers went into the PCR. Only in-frame clones appear in the TCRdb table, and some are missing; sequencing was by immunoSEQ multiplex PCR. The repertoire holds some 200,000 clones, roughly 80% seen once, with more than 1.5% in the top ten. Sequencing input: PBMCs. All receptors derive from a man aged 50-59 years in good health and CMV-seronegative.

The CDR3: CASSQDFTARWGYTF. CDR3 sequence (DNA): TGCGCCAGCAGCCAAGATTTCACAGCTCGATGGGGCTACACCTTC. This chain uses TRBV4-3 with TRBJ1-2; D ambiguous. The V gene's germline CDR1 is LGHNA and CDR2 YSLEER. V shed 0 bases and J shed 8 bases, with 16 bases lying between them. The CDR3 is 15 residues long.

The chain recombines TRBV21-1 with TRBJ2-7; TRBD1 is taken as the D call from the table, unchecked against the DNA. TRBV21-1 is marked as a pseudogene. This CDR3 is built from 13 residues. The chain's CDR3 is CASSRGLKYEQYF. CDR3 bases: TGTGCCAGCAGCAGGGGCTTGAAATACGAGCAGTACTTC.

The chain carries TRBV7-9 and TRBJ2-6; 9 bases align to TRBD1. From germline, CDR1 is SEHNR and CDR2 FQNEAQ (reference sequence). V shed 5 bases, J shed 3 bases, and the junction held 11 bases outside the gene matches. The CDR3 spans 18 residues. The CDR3 DNA is TGTGCCAGCAGCGCATCCGGGACAGGGTGGGGTGGGGCCAACGTCCTGACTTTC. Translated, it gives CASSASGTGWGGANVLTF.

V is TRBV5-1 and J is TRBJ1-2; no reliable D call. CDR1 SGHRS and CDR2 YFSETQ come from the germline V gene. CDR3 size: 15 residues. V was cut by 0 bases and J by 3 bases, with 12 bases left in between. The CDR3 is CASSLVGREDYGYTF. The CDR3 DNA reads as TGCGCCAGCAGCTTGGTGGGCCGGGAGGACTATGGCTACACCTTC.

The chain carries TRBV4-1 and TRBJ1-3; a possible D gene is TRBD1 (6 bases). The CDR3 is 16 residues long. Germline CDR1 reads MGHRA; CDR2 reads YSYEKL. Trimming pared 1 base from V and 0 bases from J, leaving 10 bases between. The CDR3 spells CASSQALTGSGNTIYF. Written as DNA, the CDR3 is TGCGCCAGCAGCCAAGCCCTGACAGGCTCTGGAAACACCATATATTTT.

The chain links TRBV21-1 to TRBJ1-5; TRBD1, as called in the table, went unchecked against the DNA. TRBV21-1 is flagged as a pseudogene. This CDR3 is built from 16 residues. CDR3 loop: CASPVEGAYSNQPQHF. In nucleotides, the CDR3 is TGTGCCAGTCCCGTCGAGGGGGCCTATAGCAATCAGCCCCAGCATTTT.

This chain uses TRBV6-1 with TRBJ1-4; TRBD1 matches 7 bases. The trim removed 2 bases at V and 8 bases at J, leaving 5 bases unmatched. This CDR3 is built from 14 residues. Germline V gives CDR1 MNHNS, CDR2 SASEGT. The CDR3 nucleotides are TGTGCCAGCAGTGAAACAAGGGGGCGGGAAAAACTGTTTTTT. Its translation: CASSETRGREKLFF.

The CDR3: CASSLAPGHFYNEQFF. The CDR3, as DNA: TGCGCCAGCAGCTTGGCCCCGGGACACTTTTACAATGAGCAGTTCTTC. V and J are TRBV5-1 and TRBJ2-1; D perhaps matches TRBD1 (6 bases). CDR3 length equals 16 residues. V was clipped by 0 bases and J by 4 bases, with 14 bases between them. Germline V CDR1 and CDR2: SGHRS, YFSETQ.

The chain uses TRBV19 and TRBJ2-2, with 9 bases identical to TRBD1. With 5 bases clipped from V and 0 bases from J, the junction kept 4 bases outside the gene matches. The CDR3 sequence is 16 residues long. The germline V gene encodes CDR1 LNHDA and CDR2 SQIVND (reference sequence). CDR3 coding DNA: TGTGCCAGTAGTGTCAGGGACAGGGCGAACACCGGGGAGCTGTTTTTT. It is translated as CASSVRDRANTGELFF.

The J gene is TRBJ1-6, the V gene TRBV5-1; D might be TRBD1 (5 bases). The CDR3 is 16 residues long. Germline V CDR1 and CDR2: SGHRS, YFSETQ. V lost 0 bases and J 9 bases, leaving 16 bases between the germline ends. The CDR3: CASSLGWGPVISPLHF. DNA for the CDR3: TGCGCCAGCAGCTTGGGGTGGGGCCCGGTGATTTCACCCCTCCACTTT.

With regard to this clone: Other DNA sequences in the sample encode the same CDR3. The chain links TRBV6-5 to TRBJ1-2; 7 nucleotides line up with TRBD1. Germline V gene lookup returns CDR1 MNHEY and CDR2 SVGAGI. The length of the CDR3 is 13 residues. V trimming: 3 bases; J trimming: 4 bases; junction bases outside the gene matches: 2. The chain's CDR3 is CASSYDRAYGYTF. The CDR3, as DNA: TGTGCCAGCAGTTATGACAGGGCCTATGGCTACACCTTC.

Notes on this clone: Germline and junction disagree at one end, which may indicate a read error. The chain recombines TRBV7-2 with TRBJ2-3; 8 bases are a match to TRBD2. The CDR3 is 13 residues long. CDR1 is SGHTA and CDR2 is FQGNSA in the germline V gene. The CDR3, as DNA: TGCGGCAGCGGGAGTGGTAGCACAGATACGCAGTATTTT. Encoded protein: CGSGSGSTDTQYF.

The chain recombines TRBV15 with TRBJ1-4, with D uncertain. Trimming cost V 0 bases and J 8 bases, with 7 bases left between them. The CDR3 covers 13 residues. Germline CDR1 LNHNV, CDR2 YYDKDF (reference sequence). This chain's CDR3 is CATSRDFREKLFF. DNA for the CDR3: TGTGCCACCAGCAGAGATTTTCGGGAAAAACTGTTTTTT.

The chain has TRBV5-1 and TRBJ2-7, with D perhaps TRBD1 (6 bases). V lost 3 bases and J 7 bases, leaving 14 bases between the germline ends. The CDR3 has 13 amino acids. CDR1 and CDR2 from the germline V gene are SGHRS and YFSETQ. The CDR3 sequence: CASSSDSLLEQYF. In nucleotides, the CDR3 is TGCGCCAGCAGCTCGGACAGCCTACTAGAGCAGTACTTC.

The chain joins TRBV5-4 to TRBJ1-2, with a possible D match to TRBD1 (6 bases). Trimming stripped 3 bases from V and 5 bases from J, with 14 bases between. The CDR3 consists of 14 residues. Germline V lookup: CDR1 SGHNT, CDR2 YYREEE (reference sequence). DNA of the CDR3: TGTGCCAGCAGCTCTACTGGACAGATTTATGGCTACACCTTC. Translation gives CASSSTGQIYGYTF.

The V gene is TRBV28, the J gene TRBJ2-7; D unclear. Germline V lookup: CDR1 MDHEN, CDR2 SYDVKM. V was clipped by 5 bases and J by 0 bases, with 14 bases between them. The CDR3 extends over 15 amino acids. The CDR3 sequence is CASSTLGSSSYEQYF. As DNA, the CDR3 is TGTGCCAGCAGTACTCTCGGGTCGAGCTCCTACGAGCAGTACTTC.

The CDR3 DNA reads TGTGCCAGCACGGGGACAGGGGGCCACAATGAGCAGTTCTTC. Protein: CASTGTGGHNEQFF. This chain uses TRBV9 with TRBJ2-1; 12 bases match TRBD1. The V gene end was trimmed by 6 bases and the J gene end by 5 bases; junction bases not matched to a gene: 3. Germline V CDR1 and CDR2: SGDLS, YYNGEE. The CDR3 length is 14 residues.

The rearrangement uses TRBV28 and TRBJ2-5; 10 positions match TRBD2. The J call could be wrong; TRBJ2-7 is a better fit for the DNA end. The CDR3 loop spans 17 amino acids. Germline-derived CDR1 and CDR2 are MDHEN and SYDVKM. CDR3 nucleotides: TGTGCCAGCAGTTTGGGGCTAGCGGGAGTAAGCTCCTACGAGCAGTACTTC. This sequence encodes CASSLGLAGVSSYEQYF.

The chain has TRBV28 and TRBJ2-7; TRBD2 agrees at 7 bases. V shed 3 bases, J shed 0 bases, and the junction held 5 bases outside the gene matches. Germline loops: CDR1 MDHEN, CDR2 SYDVKM. The CDR3 spans 15 residues. For the CDR3, the DNA is TGTGCCAGCAGTTTCACGGGGAGGGCCTCCTACGAGCAGTACTTC. This sequence encodes CASSFTGRASYEQYF.

The rearrangement joins TRBV7-3 to TRBJ1-1; no reliable D call. There are 13 residues in the CDR3. V was cut by 5 bases and J by 0 bases, with 7 bases left in between. Germline assignment: CDR1 SGHTA and CDR2 FQGTGA. The DNA of the CDR3 is TGTGCCAGCAGCCGGAGGATGAACACTGAAGCTTTCTTT. It codes for CASSRRMNTEAFF.

The gene calls are TRBV5-6 and TRBJ2-3, with D tentatively TRBD2 (5 bases). The V and J ends lost 3 bases and 0 bases respectively, with 5 bases between them. CDR3 length: 13 amino acids. Germline V gives CDR1 SGHDT, CDR2 YYEEEE. The chain's CDR3 is CASSWTSTDTQYF. Here the CDR3 DNA reads TGTGCCAGCAGCTGGACTAGCACAGATACGCAGTATTTT.

The chain employs TRBV5-1 and TRBJ2-1; 13 bases are a match to TRBD2. This CDR3 comprises 18 residues. J lost 0 bases, V lost 0 bases, and 3 bases had no gene match. Germline CDR1 is SGHRS and CDR2 is YFSETQ. The CDR3 region is CASSLDRLAGGSYNEQFF. The CDR3, as DNA: TGCGCCAGCAGCTTGGATAGACTAGCGGGAGGCTCCTACAATGAGCAGTTCTTC.

The rearrangement joins TRBV2 to TRBJ2-6; possibly TRBD1 for D (7 bases). This CDR3 has 16 residues. Germline V gene sequence: CDR1 SNHLY, CDR2 FYNNEI. Between the trimmed V and J ends, which lost 7 bases and 2 bases, there was a span of 15 bases. CDR3 coding DNA: TGTGCCAGCACCCCAGGGGGGCGGGCTGGGGCCAACGTCCTGACTTTC. Residues: CASTPGGRAGANVLTF.

This clone was counted once. The chain recombines TRBV5-1 with TRBJ1-1; D is perhaps TRBD1 (5 bases). V was shortened by 0 bases and J by 5 bases, with 11 bases between the two germline ends. Germline assignment: CDR1 SGHRS and CDR2 YFSETQ. This CDR3 comprises 14 residues. CDR3 DNA: TGCGCCAGCAGCTTGGGGGGCCTGGGAACTGAAGCTTTCTTT. It codes for CASSLGGLGTEAFF.

As concerns this clone: At one end the junction does not follow the germline gene, possibly because of a read error. This chain joins TRBV7-9 and TRBJ1-1; D may be TRBD1 (6 bases). Looked up from germline, CDR1 is SEHNR and CDR2 is FQNEAQ (reference sequence). The CDR3 spans 17 residues. CDR3 in amino acids: CSSSLDRGAGLRTEAFF. DNA of the CDR3: TGTTCCAGCAGCTTAGATCGGGGGGCTGGGTTGCGCACTGAAGCTTTCTTT.

V and J are TRBV9 and TRBJ2-1, with D uncertain. The germline CDR1 and CDR2 sequences are SGDLS and YYNGEE. The ends were cut back, 1 base at V and 4 bases at J, with 9 bases in the middle. The CDR3 contains 14 residues. CDR3 loop: CASSVNYPYNEQFF. In DNA, the CDR3 is TGTGCCAGCAGCGTAAACTACCCATACAATGAGCAGTTCTTC.

The chain recombines TRBV18 with TRBJ2-1, with 8 bases identical to TRBD2. The germline gives CDR1 KGHSH, CDR2 LQKENI. Germline trimming cut 2 bases from V and 7 bases from J; bases unmatched to any gene: 4. The CDR3 runs to 14 residues. The CDR3 region has the DNA TGTGCCAGCTCACCAATAGCGGGGCCTAATGAGCAGTTCTTC. It specifies CASSPIAGPNEQFF. The full variable domain, completed using reference TRBV18 and TRBJ2-1, is NAGVMQNPRHLVRRRGQEARLRCSPMKGHSHVYWYRQLPEEGLKFMVYLQKENIIDESGMPKERFSAEFPKEGPSILRIQQVVRGDSAAYFCASSPIAGPNEQFFGPGTRLTVL.

J is TRBJ2-6 and V is TRBV11-2, with TRBD1 identical over 7 bases. The J segment lost 2 bases and the V segment lost 5 bases, leaving 12 bases of the junction unmatched. CDR3 length: 18 amino acids. Per germline, CDR1 SGHAT and CDR2 FQNNGV. The CDR3: CASSPRQGQSTGANVLTF. CDR3 bases: TGTGCCAGCAGCCCCCGACAGGGCCAATCGACTGGGGCCAACGTCCTGACTTTC.

The chain couples TRBV5-5 to TRBJ2-7, with 8 nucleotides matching TRBD1. The germline CDR1 and CDR2 sequences are SGHKS and YYEKEE (reference sequence). The CDR3 covers 18 residues. The V gene end was trimmed by 2 bases and the J gene end by 3 bases; junction bases not matched to a gene: 16. The CDR3 region has the DNA TGTGCCAGCAGCTTACCCGACAGGGGTCTAGGGTTGCACTACGAGCAGTACTTC. It encodes CASSLPDRGLGLHYEQYF. Looking up the rest from reference TRBV5-5 and TRBJ2-7 gives the full variable domain: DAGVTQSPTHLIKTRGQQVTLRCSPISGHKSVSWYQQVLGQGPQFIFQYYEKEERGRGNFPDRFSARQFPNYSSELNVNALLLGDSALYLCASSLPDRGLGLHYEQYFGPGTRLTVT.

The chain employs TRBV9 and TRBJ1-3; maybe TRBD1 (6 bases). The V gene lost 1 base and the J gene lost 0 bases, with 14 bases spanning the gap. The germline V gene encodes CDR1 SGDLS and CDR2 YYNGEE. The CDR3 sequence is 17 residues long. The CDR3 DNA is TGTGCCAGCAGCGTATATCGGGACATTAGCTCTGGAAACACCATATATTTT. This encodes CASSVYRDISSGNTIYF.